This TCR beta chain comes out of a study of blood T cell repertoires in COVID-19. Across the study: Spain, Italy and the United States supplied samples that represented acute and convalescent COVID-19. Sources were T cells, B-cell-depleted T cells, or PBMCs; the material itself was cDNA or gDNA.

Clones were sequenced by immunoSEQ multiplex PCR, and TCRdb holds only the in-frame ones, with some missing. The sample yields about 160,000 clones, 85% to 95% seen once. J gave up 6 bases and V 3 bases, and 5 bases lay outside the gene matches. From germline, CDR1 is KGHSH and CDR2 LQKENI. The CDR3 runs to 15 residues. This clonotype was obtained from a woman between 50 and 59 years old with acute or convalescent COVID-19. Sample: peripheral blood. The genes are TRBV18 and TRBJ1-5; TRBD1 matches 10 bases. CDR3 in amino acids: CASSPGTGDLQPQHF. The CDR3, as DNA: TGTGCCAGCTCACCCGGGACAGGGGATCTTCAGCCCCAGCATTTT.